The clone carrying this T cell receptor beta chain was seen a handful of times. The source of the sample is a study of T cells in Graves' hyperthyroidism and ophthalmopathy. Study at large: Pretreatment peripheral blood was obtained at initial diagnosis.

After removal of 1 base from V and 3 bases from J, the junction contained 12 bases not matched to a gene. CDR3 length: 18 residues. Germline V lookup: CDR1 SEHNR, CDR2 FQNEAQ (reference sequence). Amplification yielded TCR beta CDR3 regions, with RNA transcripts as the source. The HTBI primer set drove a first-round RT-PCR of the TCR CDR3. MiXCR, applied by TCRdb to the multiplex PCR reads, yields one record per CDR3 protein. Found here are some 530,000 distinct CDR3 sequences, 20% to 25% of them singletons; the top ten hold around 47%. Each ophthalmopathy patient scored at least 3 on the Clinical Activity Score and at least 4 on NOSPECS grade, with duration under 3 months. The PBMCs had their origin in about 9.7 ml of fresh peripheral blood.

The sample taken for sequencing was blood. The V and J genes are TRBV7-9 and TRBJ2-7, with 10 bases lining up with TRBD2. This receptor was identified in an older woman with Graves' ophthalmopathy. CDR3 residues: CASSLVLAGGRGVYEQYF. CDR3 coding DNA: TGTGCCAGCAGCTTAGTTTTAGCGGGAGGACGAGGGGTCTACGAGCAGTACTTC.